The 26 T cell receptor beta chains reported below all come from one sample, sequenced in a study of cytomegalovirus exposure and HLA in healthy donors. The primer mix had 60 Vbeta and 13 Jbeta primers. The assay was immunoSEQ multiplex PCR, and TCRdb's table has in-frame clones only and misses some. The table has under 150,000 clones, roughly four fifths seen once. Sequencing was carried out using PBMCs. The receptors come from a woman aged 40-49 years in good health and CMV-seropositive.

The chain employs TRBV5-4 and TRBJ1-2; D possibly corresponds to TRBD1 (6 bases). V lost 4 bases, J lost 2 bases, and 12 bases lay in between. Germline V gene data show CDR1 as SGHNT and CDR2 as YYREEE (reference sequence). The CDR3 runs to 14 residues. DNA for the CDR3: TGTGCCAGCAGCAGAGAACAGGGCAACTATGGCTACACCTTC. Its protein product is CASSREQGNYGYTF.

The chain joins TRBV19 to TRBJ2-7; D is ambiguous. Deletions cut 3 bases from V and 6 bases from J, with 12 bases between. Per germline, CDR1 LNHDA and CDR2 SQIVND (reference sequence). This CDR3 spans 13 amino acids. CDR3 sequence (DNA): TGTGCCAGTAGTATGGGTGAGCGCGGCGAGCAGTACTTC. Amino acids: CASSMGERGEQYF.

This chain connects TRBV5-6 to TRBJ2-1, with D possibly TRBD2 on 5 matching bases. Per germline, CDR1 SGHDT and CDR2 YYEEEE. This CDR3 has 11 amino acids. Trimming stripped 4 bases from V and 12 bases from J, with 11 bases between. The CDR3 DNA is TGTGCCAGCAGCATCGGGGATTGGCAGTTCTTC. Residues: CASSIGDWQFF.

The genes are TRBV7-2 and TRBJ1-2; tentative D call: TRBD1 (6 bases). Trimming took off 2 bases at V and 8 bases at J, with 12 bases between the two ends. The CDR3 sequence is 13 residues long. CDR1 and CDR2 (germline): SGHTA, FQGNSA. DNA of the CDR3: TGTGCCAGCAGCTTACAGGGGCCAGGCGGCTACACCTTC. It specifies CASSLQGPGGYTF.

The V and J genes are TRBV11-3 and TRBJ2-7, with TRBD1 identical over 8 bases. This CDR3 is built from 15 residues. With 4 bases clipped from V and 5 bases from J, the junction kept 10 bases outside the gene matches. The V gene's germline CDR1 is SGHNT and CDR2 YENEEA. CDR3 DNA sequence: TGTGCCAGCAGCTCCCGGGGACTGGGACAGGACGAGCAGTACTTC. It codes for CASSSRGLGQDEQYF.

The count of this clone is one. The chain employs TRBV29-1 and TRBJ2-3; 8 bases agree with TRBD1. The CDR3 has 12 residues. V shed 7 bases, J shed 5 bases, and the junction held 5 bases outside the gene matches. The V gene's germline CDR1 is SQVTM and CDR2 ANQGSEA. The chain's CDR3 is CSAKQGEDTQYF. The CDR3 coding sequence is TGCAGCGCCAAACAGGGGGAAGATACGCAGTATTTT.

This clone appeared once. This chain uses TRBV5-1 with TRBJ1-1; tentatively, D is TRBD1 (5 bases). In germline, CDR1 is SGHRS, CDR2 YFSETQ. The V gene lost 4 bases and the J gene lost 1 base, with 14 bases spanning the gap. The length of the CDR3 is 15 residues. The CDR3 sequence is CASSPGFTGNTEAFF. The CDR3 DNA sequence: TGCGCCAGCAGCCCAGGATTTACAGGGAACACTGAAGCTTTCTTT.

The chain carries TRBV9 and TRBJ2-5; the match to TRBD1 covers 9 bases. The CDR3 totals 16 residues. Germline V CDR1 and CDR2: SGDLS, YYNGEE. The trim removed 0 bases at V and 2 bases at J, leaving 5 bases unmatched. CDR3 amino acids: CASSVGDRVVQETQYF. The CDR3 nucleotides read TGTGCCAGCAGCGTAGGGGACAGGGTAGTTCAAGAGACCCAGTACTTC. The variable domain in full, with the rest retrieved from reference TRBV9 and TRBJ2-5, is DSGVTQTPKHLITATGQRVTLRCSPRSGDLSVYWYQQSLDQGLQFLIQYYNGEERAKGNILERFSAQQFPDLHSELNLSSLELGDSALYFCASSVGDRVVQETQYFGPGTRLLVL.

The chain is built from TRBV25-1 and TRBJ1-1; 8 bases match TRBD1. Germline lookup yields CDR1 MGHDK and CDR2 SYGVNS. V was clipped by 3 bases and J by 5 bases; unmatched bases: 11. The CDR3 sequence is 16 residues long. CDR3 protein: CASSEMQGARRTEAFF. CDR3 nucleotides: TGTGCCAGCAGTGAGATGCAGGGGGCCCGGAGGACTGAAGCTTTCTTT.

Concerning this clone itself: The same CDR3 arises from other DNA sequences in this sample as well. The chain carries TRBV7-2 and TRBJ1-2; D gene unclear. The V gene lost 3 bases and the J gene lost 1 base, with 15 bases spanning the gap. Germline V gives CDR1 SGHTA, CDR2 FQGNSA. CDR3 length equals 16 residues. CDR3 loop: CASSLAATTINYGYTF. The CDR3 DNA is TGTGCCAGCAGCTTGGCGGCGACCACTATTAACTATGGCTACACCTTC. The whole variable domain, filled in from reference TRBV7-2 and TRBJ1-2, reads GAGVSQSPSNKVTEKGKDVELRCDPISGHTALYWYRQSLGQGLEFLIYFQGNSAPDKSGLPSDRFSAERTGGSVSTLTIQRTQQEDSAVYLCASSLAATTINYGYTFGSGTRLTVV.

The V gene is TRBV5-1, the J gene TRBJ2-3; D remains unclear. Deletions cut 0 bases from V and 2 bases from J, with 10 bases between. The CDR3 extends over 15 amino acids. CDR1 and CDR2 (germline): SGHRS, YFSETQ. In DNA, the CDR3 is TGCGCCAGCAGCTTGGAGAGGTGGCTCACAGATACGCAGTATTTT. Amino acids: CASSLERWLTDTQYF. Combining the CDR3 with reference TRBV5-1 and TRBJ2-3 gives the whole variable domain KAGVTQTPRYLIKTRGQQVTLSCSPISGHRSVSWYQQTPGQGLQFLFEYFSETQRNKGNFPGRFSGRQFSNSRSEMNVSTLELGDSALYLCASSLERWLTDTQYFGPGTRLTVL.

This clone was seen once. CDR3 sequence: CASSSPGQNTGELFF. In DNA, the CDR3 is TGTGCCAGCAGCTCCCCGGGACAGAACACCGGGGAGCTGTTTTTT. The chain links TRBV7-3 to TRBJ2-2; a weak D match, TRBD1 (6 bases). The length of the CDR3 is 15 residues. Germline V gene data show CDR1 as SGHTA and CDR2 as FQGTGA. V shed 4 bases and J shed 1 base, with 10 bases lying between them.

CDR3 region: CASSRGGLLNEKLFF. The CDR3 bases are TGTGCCAGCAGCCGGGGGGGCCTTCTTAATGAAAAACTGTTTTTT. J is TRBJ1-4 and V is TRBV11-2; D might be TRBD1 (6 bases). Trimming shortened V by 5 bases and J by 4 bases, and 14 bases separated the two germline ends. Looked up from germline, CDR1 is SGHAT and CDR2 is FQNNGV. CDR3 size: 15 residues.

Concerning this clone: The sample has other DNA sequences that encode this CDR3 too. The chain recombines TRBV7-9 with TRBJ1-5, with TRBD1 as a possible D gene (6 bases). From germline, CDR1 is SEHNR and CDR2 FQNEAQ (reference sequence). CDR3 length: 14 residues. V was shortened by 1 base and J by 4 bases, with 8 bases between the two germline ends. The chain's CDR3 is CASSLGQGNQPQHF. The CDR3 bases are TGTGCCAGCAGCTTAGGGCAGGGGAATCAGCCCCAGCATTTT. The full variable domain, completed using reference TRBV7-9 and TRBJ1-5, is DTGVSQNPRHKITKRGQNVTFRCDPISEHNRLYWYRQTLGQGPEFLTYFQNEAQLEKSRLLSDRFSAERPKGSFSTLEIQRTEQGDSAMYLCASSLGQGNQPQHFGDGTRLSIL.

This clone was seen just once. The chain recombines TRBV15 with TRBJ2-1; D not certain. The V gene lost 4 bases and the J gene lost 5 bases, with 15 bases spanning the gap. Germline CDR1 is LNHNV and CDR2 is YYDKDF (reference sequence). The CDR3 length is 15 residues. The CDR3 is CATSKPTVGHNEQFF. The CDR3 DNA is TGTGCCACCAGCAAGCCGACCGTGGGCCACAATGAGCAGTTCTTC.

This clone has more than one count but fewer than ten. The chain is built from TRBV5-1 and TRBJ2-2, with 8 bases identical to TRBD1. J gave up 1 base and V 6 bases, and 5 bases lay outside the gene matches. This CDR3 spans 15 amino acids. Germline V CDR1 and CDR2: SGHRS, YFSETQ. CDR3 protein: CASTRGQGNTGELFF. In DNA, the CDR3 is TGCGCCAGCACCCGAGGACAGGGGAACACCGGGGAGCTGTTTTTT.

The J gene is TRBJ2-1, the V gene TRBV10-1; no clear D. CDR1 is WNHNN and CDR2 is SYGVQD in the germline V gene (reference sequence). Trimming left V 2 bases short and J 2 bases short, with 4 bases between. The CDR3 is 13 residues long. The CDR3 spells CASSEGPYNEQFF. Here the CDR3 DNA reads TGCGCCAGCAGTGAGGGCCCCTACAATGAGCAGTTCTTC.

V and J are TRBV6-1 and TRBJ1-6; tentatively, D is TRBD1 (5 bases). The CDR3 extends over 12 amino acids. Germline CDR1 MNHNS, CDR2 SASEGT. Trimming stripped 6 bases from V and 9 bases from J, with 9 bases between. The CDR3 spells CASSQGSSPLHF. CDR3 in DNA: TGTGCCAGCAGCCAGGGAAGTTCACCCCTCCACTTT.

The rearrangement joins TRBV10-2 to TRBJ1-2; TRBD1 agrees at 8 bases. Germline V gene sequence: CDR1 WSHSY, CDR2 SAAADI. The CDR3 loop spans 15 amino acids. Unmatched junction bases numbered 5, after V lost 0 bases and J lost 5 bases. CDR3 residues: CASSESDRGPYGYTF. The CDR3 nucleotides are TGCGCCAGCAGTGAGTCAGACAGGGGCCCGTATGGCTACACCTTC.

This clone was seen once. V gene TRBV6-1 combines with J gene TRBJ2-3; D might be TRBD2 (5 bases). Trimming stripped 6 bases from V and 2 bases from J, with 6 bases between. Germline CDR1 is MNHNS and CDR2 is SASEGT. The CDR3 length is 12 residues. CDR3 nucleotides: TGTGCCAGCAGGGACTTCACAGATACGCAGTATTTT. Protein: CASRDFTDTQYF.

This chain uses TRBV28 with TRBJ2-1; a possible D gene is TRBD2 (6 bases). This CDR3 comprises 16 residues. The V gene's germline CDR1 is MDHEN and CDR2 SYDVKM. V lost 5 bases to trimming and J lost 4 bases, with 18 bases between them. The CDR3 protein is CASSRGTSGLYNEQFF. For the CDR3, the DNA is TGTGCCAGCAGTCGGGGGACGAGCGGGCTGTACAATGAGCAGTTCTTC.

The chain is built from TRBV29-1 and TRBJ2-1; D unclear. There are 14 residues in the CDR3. Germline V gene sequence: CDR1 SQVTM, CDR2 ANQGSEA. V was cut by 5 bases and J by 5 bases, with 16 bases left in between. The CDR3 reads CSVSAVQLNNEQFF. CDR3 DNA sequence: TGCAGCGTTTCCGCGGTCCAGTTAAACAATGAGCAGTTCTTC.

The gene calls are TRBV6-6 and TRBJ1-1, with D uncertain. CDR3 length: 11 residues. Germline CDR1 is MNHNY and CDR2 is SVGAGI (reference sequence). The V end was cut by 3 bases, the J end by 4 bases, with 3 bases between. The CDR3 region is CASSYRTEAFF. The CDR3 nucleotides are TGTGCCAGCAGTTATCGCACTGAAGCTTTCTTT.

The chain couples TRBV7-9 to TRBJ2-7; 7 positions agree with TRBD1. J gave up 1 base and V 8 bases, and 5 bases lay outside the gene matches. Looked up from germline, CDR1 is SEHNR and CDR2 is FQNEAQ (reference sequence). The CDR3 is 13 amino acids. The CDR3 sequence is CASRDSLSYEQYF. CDR3 nucleotides: TGTGCCAGCCGGGACAGTCTATCCTACGAGCAGTACTTC.

V is TRBV9 and J is TRBJ1-6; a possible D gene is TRBD1 (5 bases). Germline V gene lookup returns CDR1 SGDLS and CDR2 YYNGEE. The V end was cut by 3 bases, the J end by 5 bases, with 9 bases between. This CDR3 contains 14 residues. For the CDR3, the DNA is TGTGCCAGCAGCGGGGGGGGGAATAATTCACCCCTCCACTTT. This translates into CASSGGGNNSPLHF.

The chain combines TRBV5-1 with TRBJ1-2; D uncertain. Germline V CDR1 and CDR2: SGHRS, YFSETQ. With 1 base removed from V and 7 bases from J, the gap between germline ends came to 11 bases. CDR3 size: 13 residues. The CDR3 bases are TGCGCCAGCAGCTTGAACCCTGGGCGTGGCTACACCTTC. This codes for CASSLNPGRGYTF.